Sequencing of this TCR beta chain was carried out in a study of blood T cell repertoires in COVID-19. In its sample, this clone was seen a few times. CDR1 is SEHNR, CDR2 FQNEAQ, per germline (reference sequence). The CDR3 has 14 amino acids. The V end was cut by 8 bases, the J end by 3 bases, with 13 bases between. Measured with immunoSEQ multiplex PCR; TCRdb has only the in-frame clones, and not every one. The data hold some 210,000 clones, with 81% observed a single time. Specimen: PBMCs or T cells enriched from blood (not recorded which). The receptor was derived from a woman aged 45-65 years with acute COVID-19. This chain joins TRBV7-9 and TRBJ2-2, with D tentatively TRBD2 (5 bases). CDR3 loop: CASPSRTYTGELFF. CDR3 bases: TGTGCCAGCCCCTCTAGGACTTACACCGGGGAGCTGTTTTTT.